A single sample is the source of the 6 T cell receptor beta chains below, sequenced in a study of blood T cell repertoires in COVID-19. TCRdb's copy holds only in-frame clones and misses some; the assay was immunoSEQ multiplex PCR. The repertoire consists of roughly 61,000 clones, with 80% to 95% occurring once and the leading ten covering 16%. Sequencing used peripheral blood. Source of these receptors: a man aged 80 or over with acute or convalescent COVID-19.

The gene calls are TRBV27 and TRBJ1-5, with 7 nucleotides matching TRBD1. The V and J ends lost 5 bases and 6 bases, in that order; junction bases with no gene match: 4. Germline values: CDR1 MNHEY, CDR2 SMNVEV (reference sequence). This CDR3 spans 13 amino acids. CDR3 region: CASSPPGGQPQHF. The CDR3 DNA reads as TGTGCCAGCAGTCCTCCAGGGGGTCAGCCCCAGCATTTT.

The CDR3 sequence is CARLGGGGAEAFF. The CDR3 nucleotides are TGTGCCCGCCTTGGGGGAGGGGGAGCTGAAGCTTTCTTT. The chain is built from TRBV30 and TRBJ1-1, with a possible D match to TRBD1 (6 bases). Trimming removed 8 bases from V and 6 bases from J, with 19 bases in between. In germline, CDR1 is GTSNPN, CDR2 SVGIG (reference sequence). CDR3 length: 13 amino acids.

The chain uses TRBV6-5 and TRBJ2-7; 7 bases are shared with TRBD1. The CDR3 contains 14 residues. CDR1 is MNHEY, CDR2 SVGAGI, per germline. V trimming: 7 bases; J trimming: 5 bases; junction bases outside the gene matches: 11. DNA of the CDR3: TGTGCCAGCAACCCGACAGGGAGAGGCCACGAGCAGTACTTC. This translates into CASNPTGRGHEQYF.

In this sample, this clone is large. This sequence joins TRBV15 and TRBJ1-1; 11 bases agree with TRBD1. Germline CDR1 reads LNHNV; CDR2 reads YYDKDF (reference sequence). J gave up 10 bases and V 3 bases, and 7 bases lay outside the gene matches. This CDR3 spans 14 amino acids. This CDR3 is CATSSPWDRGGAFF. CDR3 coding DNA: TGTGCCACCAGCAGTCCCTGGGACAGGGGGGGAGCTTTCTTT.

J is TRBJ2-2 and V is TRBV19; 9 nucleotides agree with TRBD2. This CDR3 has 14 amino acids. Looked up from germline, CDR1 is LNHDA and CDR2 is SQIVND (reference sequence). The junction had 3 bases not matched to a gene; V was cut back by 6 bases and J by 4 bases. CDR3 residues: CASRLAGLTGELFF. In DNA form, the CDR3 reads TGTGCCAGTAGACTAGCGGGCCTCACCGGGGAGCTGTTTTTT. The full variable domain, completed using reference TRBV19 and TRBJ2-2, is DGGITQSPKYLFRKEGQNVTLSCEQNLNHDAMYWYRQDPGQGLRLIYYSQIVNDFQKGDIAEGYSVSREKKESFPLTVTSAQKNPTAFYLCASRLAGLTGELFFGEGSRLTVL.

The chain couples TRBV30 to TRBJ2-4; no firm D call. V was clipped by 2 bases and J by 0 bases, with 11 bases between them. CDR3 size: 15 residues. From germline, CDR1 is GTSNPN and CDR2 SVGIG (reference sequence). The CDR3 spells CAWSRSILAKNIQYF. The CDR3 DNA reads as TGTGCCTGGAGTCGGTCAATACTAGCCAAAAACATTCAGTACTTC.